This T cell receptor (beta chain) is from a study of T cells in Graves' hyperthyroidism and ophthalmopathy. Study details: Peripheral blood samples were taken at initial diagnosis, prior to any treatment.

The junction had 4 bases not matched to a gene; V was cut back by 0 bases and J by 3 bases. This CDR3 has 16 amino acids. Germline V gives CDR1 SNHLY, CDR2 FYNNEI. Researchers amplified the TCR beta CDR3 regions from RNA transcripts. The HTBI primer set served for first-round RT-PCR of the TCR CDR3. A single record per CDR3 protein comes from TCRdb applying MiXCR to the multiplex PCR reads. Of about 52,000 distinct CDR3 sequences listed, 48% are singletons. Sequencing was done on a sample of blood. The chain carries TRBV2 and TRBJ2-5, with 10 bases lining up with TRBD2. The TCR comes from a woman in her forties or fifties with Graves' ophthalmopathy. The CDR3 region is CASSEAQLAGKETQYF. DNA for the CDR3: TGTGCCAGCAGTGAAGCACAACTAGCGGGAAAAGAGACCCAGTACTTC.